The rows below give T cell receptor beta chains drawn from one sample of a study of T cells in Graves' hyperthyroidism and ophthalmopathy. TCRdb re-called the multiplex PCR reads with MiXCR, one entry per CDR3 protein. The table shows over 700,000 distinct CDR3 sequences, with more than 30% occurring only once. Sequencing was carried out using blood. Source of these receptors: a man between 18 and 35 years old with Graves' hyperthyroidism. Both conserved end residues are part of each CDR3. A D gene is named only where the DNA matches it firmly. For some rows the clone size is stated as once, few or many, or as a class when expanded; others skip it.

d_gene: .; abundance: few; v_gene: TRBV20-1; j_gene: TRBJ2-7; CDR3nt: TGCAGTGCTAGTTGGGGGACCTCCTACGAGCAGTACTTC; CDR3aa: CSASWGTSYEQYF
d_gene: .; abundance: few; v_gene: TRBV7-9; j_gene: TRBJ1-5; CDR3nt: TGTGCCAGCGCGGTGGACAATCAGCCCCAGCATTTT; CDR3aa: CASAVDNQPQHF
d_gene: .; abundance: few; v_gene: TRBV6-5; j_gene: TRBJ2-5; CDR3nt: TGTGCCAGCAGTTACAGCCGGAGGGGAGAGACCCAGTACTTC; CDR3aa: CASSYSRRGETQYF
d_gene: .; abundance: .; v_gene: TRBV6-6; j_gene: TRBJ1-6; CDR3nt: TGTGCCAGCAGGTCAGGGGTATCACCCCTCCACTTT; CDR3aa: CASRSGVSPLHF
d_gene: .; abundance: .; v_gene: TRBV11-2; j_gene: TRBJ2-7; CDR3nt: TGTGCCAGCAGCTACCTCCACGGCTACGAGCAGTGCTTC; CDR3aa: CASSYLHGYEQCF
d_gene: .; abundance: many; v_gene: TRBV10-3; j_gene: TRBJ2-5; CDR3nt: TGTGCCATCCGGTCAGGGGGCGCGGGGGGAGAGACCCAGTACTTC; CDR3aa: CAIRSGGAGGETQYF
d_gene: TRBD1; abundance: few; v_gene: TRBV9; j_gene: TRBJ1-1; CDR3nt: TGTGCCAGCAGCTTGGTGGACAGGGGAGCCATGAACACTGAAGCTTTCTTT; CDR3aa: CASSLVDRGAMNTEAFF
d_gene: .; abundance: .; v_gene: TRBV29-1; j_gene: TRBJ1-1; CDR3nt: TGCAGCGTGGAACAGGCCATGGGGACTGAAGCTTTCTTT; CDR3aa: CSVEQAMGTEAFF
d_gene: .; abundance: many; v_gene: TRBV7-7; j_gene: TRBJ2-2; CDR3nt: TGTGCTAGCAGCGACAGGACCGGGGAGCTGTTTTTT; CDR3aa: CASSDRTGELFF
d_gene: .; abundance: .; v_gene: TRBV28; j_gene: TRBJ2-2; CDR3nt: TGTGCCAGCAGACACATGGGCAGGGTCGGGGAGCTGTTTTTT; CDR3aa: CASRHMGRVGELFF
d_gene: .; abundance: .; v_gene: TRBV2; j_gene: TRBJ1-5; CDR3nt: TGTGCCAGCAGCGTAGGAGATAATAGCAATCAGCCCCAGCATTTT; CDR3aa: CASSVGDNSNQPQHF
d_gene: TRBD1; abundance: .; v_gene: TRBV2; j_gene: TRBJ2-7; CDR3nt: TGTGCCAGCAGCGCCTTGCCGGGACAGCCCTACGAGCAGTACTTC; CDR3aa: CASSALPGQPYEQYF
d_gene: TRBD1; abundance: many; v_gene: TRBV7-2; j_gene: TRBJ1-5; CDR3nt: TGTGCCAGCAGCTTAGTTGGACAGGGGGCTCGGGAGCCCCAGCATTTT; CDR3aa: CASSLVGQGAREPQHF
d_gene: TRBD2; abundance: few; v_gene: TRBV7-9; j_gene: TRBJ2-7; CDR3nt: TGTGCCAGCAGCGTGGGGACAGCTAGCGGGGCCTACGAGCAGTACTTC; CDR3aa: CASSVGTASGAYEQYF
d_gene: TRBD2; abundance: .; v_gene: TRBV6-5; j_gene: TRBJ2-5; CDR3nt: TGTGCCAGCAGTTACTCCCTAGCGGGGGGGGTCAACCTCGGTACCCAGTACTTC; CDR3aa: CASSYSLAGGVNLGTQYF
d_gene: .; abundance: few; v_gene: TRBV12-3/TRBV12-4; j_gene: TRBJ1-5; CDR3nt: TGTGCCAGCAGTTTTCGGACAGTCGTTAGCAATCAGCCCCAGCATTTT; CDR3aa: CASSFRTVVSNQPQHF
d_gene: .; abundance: many; v_gene: TRBV11-2; j_gene: TRBJ1-2; CDR3nt: TGTGCCAGCAGCTCGTGGGGGCAGGGCGGCTACACCTTC; CDR3aa: CASSSWGQGGYTF
d_gene: .; abundance: .; v_gene: TRBV19; j_gene: TRBJ2-6; CDR3nt: TGCGCCAGCAGCCGAGACGGGGACTCTGGGGCCAACGTCCTGACTTTC; CDR3aa: CASSRDGDSGANVLTF
d_gene: TRBD1; abundance: .; v_gene: TRBV20-1; j_gene: TRBJ1-1; CDR3nt: TGCAGTGCTAACCGGGACAGGTGGGAAGCTTTCTTT; CDR3aa: CSANRDRWEAFF
d_gene: .; abundance: .; v_gene: TRBV20-1; j_gene: TRBJ1-6; CDR3nt: TGCAGTGCTAGAGCTGGGGGGAGCTATAATTCACCCCTCCACTTT; CDR3aa: CSARAGGSYNSPLHF
d_gene: TRBD1; abundance: few; v_gene: TRBV6-6; j_gene: TRBJ1-4; CDR3nt: TGTGCCAGCAGTGGACAGGAGATCACAACTAATGAAAAACTGTTTTTT; CDR3aa: CASSGQEITTNEKLFF
d_gene: .; abundance: .; v_gene: TRBV15; j_gene: TRBJ1-1; CDR3nt: TGTGCCACCAGCAGAGAGGGCGGGGCGAACACTGAAGCTTTCTTT; CDR3aa: CATSREGGANTEAFF
d_gene: .; abundance: many; v_gene: TRBV29-1; j_gene: TRBJ2-7; CDR3nt: TGCAGCGTTGATAACGGGGGTACTTCCTACGAGCAGTACTTC; CDR3aa: CSVDNGGTSYEQYF
d_gene: TRBD1; abundance: .; v_gene: TRBV5-6; j_gene: TRBJ1-1; CDR3nt: TGTGCCAGCAGCCGACAGGGGGTTGATGAAGCTTTCTTT; CDR3aa: CASSRQGVDEAFF
d_gene: TRBD2; abundance: .; v_gene: TRBV7-9; j_gene: TRBJ2-5; CDR3nt: TGCGCCAGCAGCCCGGGACTAGCAGATAGAGAGACCCAGTACTTC; CDR3aa: CASSPGLADRETQYF
d_gene: TRBD1; abundance: many; v_gene: TRBV7-8; j_gene: TRBJ1-4; CDR3nt: TGTGCCAGCAGCACCGACAGGGTAGCTGGAGAAAAACTGTTTTTT; CDR3aa: CASSTDRVAGEKLFF
d_gene: TRBD1; abundance: .; v_gene: TRBV2; j_gene: TRBJ2-7; CDR3nt: TGCGCCAGCAGCCCACCGACAGGGGAGAACTACGAGCAGTACTTC; CDR3aa: CASSPPTGENYEQYF
d_gene: .; abundance: .; v_gene: TRBV7-9; j_gene: TRBJ2-7; CDR3nt: TGTGCCAGCAGCTTAGTTCCGGATTACAAGCAGTACTTC; CDR3aa: CASSLVPDYKQYF
d_gene: TRBD1; abundance: .; v_gene: TRBV5-1; j_gene: TRBJ1-1; CDR3nt: TGCGCCAGCAGCGGGGGACAGGGAGTGAACACTGAAGCTTTCTTT; CDR3aa: CASSGGQGVNTEAFF
d_gene: .; abundance: .; v_gene: TRBV2; j_gene: TRBJ2-7; CDR3nt: TGTGCCAGCAGTGAACGAGAATACGAGCAGTACTTC; CDR3aa: CASSEREYEQYF
d_gene: .; abundance: .; v_gene: TRBV9; j_gene: TRBJ1-1; CDR3nt: TGTGCTAGACCGGCGGCGGGGAACACTGAAGCTTTCTTT; CDR3aa: CARPAAGNTEAFF
d_gene: .; abundance: few; v_gene: TRBV5-1; j_gene: TRBJ2-7; CDR3nt: TGCGCCAGCAGCCACGGGACCAACACCTACGAGCAGTACTTC; CDR3aa: CASSHGTNTYEQYF
d_gene: TRBD1; abundance: .; v_gene: TRBV6-6; j_gene: TRBJ1-3; CDR3nt: TGTGCCAGCAGTTATAGTATAGACAGGGAGTCCGGAAACACCATATATTTT; CDR3aa: CASSYSIDRESGNTIYF
d_gene: .; abundance: few; v_gene: TRBV20-1; j_gene: TRBJ1-2; CDR3nt: TGCAGTGCTAGATGGAATGGCTACACCTTC; CDR3aa: CSARWNGYTF
d_gene: .; abundance: few; v_gene: TRBV9; j_gene: TRBJ1-1; CDR3nt: TGTGCCAGCAGCCAAGACGGCAGGCGGGAGGCTTTCTTT; CDR3aa: CASSQDGRREAFF
d_gene: .; abundance: .; v_gene: TRBV7-9; j_gene: TRBJ1-1; CDR3nt: TGTGCCAGCAGCCCCCAATCAGGGAAACACATATTGAACACTGAAGCTTTCTTT; CDR3aa: CASSPQSGKHILNTEAFF
d_gene: .; abundance: many; v_gene: TRBV7-9; j_gene: TRBJ1-2; CDR3nt: TGTGCCAGCAGCCCGACCCTACAGGATGGCTACACCTTC; CDR3aa: CASSPTLQDGYTF
d_gene: TRBD1; abundance: .; v_gene: TRBV28; j_gene: TRBJ2-7; CDR3nt: TGTGCCAGCAGCGTGCAGGGGGCGCAAGAGCAGTACTTC; CDR3aa: CASSVQGAQEQYF
d_gene: .; abundance: .; v_gene: TRBV12-3/TRBV12-4; j_gene: TRBJ1-1; CDR3nt: TGTGCCAGCAGTTTAGGGAACAGACCCACTGAAGCTTTCTTT; CDR3aa: CASSLGNRPTEAFF
d_gene: .; abundance: .; v_gene: TRBV7-9; j_gene: TRBJ2-5; CDR3nt: TGTGCCAGCAGCTTGGAGGCGCGTCAAGAGACCCAGTACTTC; CDR3aa: CASSLEARQETQYF
d_gene: TRBD1; abundance: .; v_gene: TRBV7-2; j_gene: TRBJ1-6; CDR3nt: TGTGCCAGCAGCACCGCGGACAGGGATAATTCACCCCTCCACTTT; CDR3aa: CASSTADRDNSPLHF
d_gene: .; abundance: .; v_gene: TRBV9; j_gene: TRBJ2-5; CDR3nt: TGTGCCAGCAGCGATCCTCGACAGCAAGAGACCCAGTACTTC; CDR3aa: CASSDPRQQETQYF
d_gene: .; abundance: few; v_gene: TRBV20-1; j_gene: TRBJ2-5; CDR3nt: TGCAGTGCTAGAGACCCCGGACTCGGTAATCAAGAGACCCAGTATTTC; CDR3aa: CSARDPGLGNQETQYF
d_gene: .; abundance: few; v_gene: TRBV2; j_gene: TRBJ2-5; CDR3nt: TGTGCCGCCGGGGCAGGGGCCCGGGAGACCCAGTACTTC; CDR3aa: CAAGAGARETQYF
d_gene: .; abundance: many; v_gene: TRBV29-1; j_gene: TRBJ1-1; CDR3nt: TGCAGCGTTGAAGATCGTCGGCAGATGAACACTGAAGCTTTCTTT; CDR3aa: CSVEDRRQMNTEAFF
d_gene: .; abundance: .; v_gene: TRBV20-1; j_gene: TRBJ1-5; CDR3nt: TGCAGTGCTAGAGCGTCCGGGGGTCAGCCCCAGCATTTT; CDR3aa: CSARASGGQPQHF
d_gene: .; abundance: .; v_gene: TRBV4-2; j_gene: TRBJ1-6; CDR3nt: TGTGCCAGCAGCCAAGGACGGGGTATGAATTCACCCCTCCACTTT; CDR3aa: CASSQGRGMNSPLHF
d_gene: .; abundance: .; v_gene: TRBV20-1; j_gene: TRBJ2-6; CDR3nt: TGCAGTGCTGTCCCCGGGACCTCTGGGGCCAACGTCCTGACTTTC; CDR3aa: CSAVPGTSGANVLTF
d_gene: TRBD1; abundance: few; v_gene: TRBV19; j_gene: TRBJ1-1; CDR3nt: TGTGCCAGTAGCACAGGGGGCCCGACTGAAGCTTTCTTT; CDR3aa: CASSTGGPTEAFF
d_gene: .; abundance: many; v_gene: TRBV2; j_gene: TRBJ1-2; CDR3nt: TGCGCCAGCAGTGAGGCCCCGGACTATGGCTACACCTTC; CDR3aa: CASSEAPDYGYTF